This paragraph covers one T cell receptor beta chain sequence. Germline V gene data show CDR1 as SGHTA and CDR2 as FQGNSA. Trimming cost V 5 bases and J 8 bases; bases outside gene matches: 9. This CDR3 is built from 15 residues. This sample was taken from a study of preoperative IRX-2 immunotherapy in early breast cancer. Treatment in this sample: preoperative locoregional IRX-2 cytokine immunotherapy. Patients received preoperative, locoregional IRX-2 cytokine immunotherapy in a phase Ib study. Sequencing used immunoSEQ multiplex PCR; TCRdb keeps in-frame clones, though not all of them. The sample consists of around 40,000 clones, roughly 95% of them appearing once.

Sequenced material: tumor tissue, taken after IRX-2 immunotherapy. The source is a human donor with breast cancer. The rearrangement joins TRBV7-2 to TRBJ1-6, with TRBD1 identical over 7 bases. The CDR3 coding sequence is TGTGCCAGCAGCCCCTACAGGGGAGGGTATTCACCCCTCCACTTT. It yields the protein CASSPYRGGYSPLHF.